The rows below give T cell receptor beta chains drawn from one sample of a study of siplizumab effects on memory and regulatory T cells. The repertoire was sequenced with immunoSEQ multiplex PCR; TCRdb's copy has only in-frame clones and lacks some. The sample contains some 100,000 clones, around 94% of which appear only once. Specimen: Tregs sorted from blood. The receptors shown here come from a human donor in good health. Both conserved end residues are part of each CDR3. The D gene is left open where the match is weak. Part of the rows lack a size; the others show once, few, many or a class for expanded clones.

J gene: TRBJ1-4; clone size: .; D gene: .; V gene: TRBV30; CDR3 DNA: TGTGCCTGGAGTTTGGGGATGCGATCTAATGAAAAACTGTTTTTT; CDR3 protein: CAWSLGMRSNEKLFF
J gene: TRBJ2-7; clone size: once; D gene: TRBD2; V gene: TRBV5-1; CDR3 DNA: TGCGCCAGCAGCCGATTGGGACTATACGAGCAGTACTTC; CDR3 protein: CASSRLGLYEQYF
J gene: TRBJ1-3; clone size: .; D gene: TRBD1; V gene: TRBV28; CDR3 DNA: TGTGCCAGCAAGGGCCCCCGGACAGGGGGGTTCACCATATATTTT; CDR3 protein: CASKGPRTGGFTIYF
J gene: TRBJ2-7; clone size: .; D gene: .; V gene: TRBV7-9; CDR3 DNA: TGTGCCAGCAGCTTGTGGAGTGTCGGAACCTCCTACGAGCAGTACTTC; CDR3 protein: CASSLWSVGTSYEQYF
J gene: TRBJ1-3; clone size: .; D gene: TRBD1; V gene: TRBV18; CDR3 DNA: TGTGCCAGCTCACCCACAGGACAGGGCAGAGGAAACACCATATATTTT; CDR3 protein: CASSPTGQGRGNTIYF
J gene: TRBJ2-7; clone size: once; D gene: .; V gene: TRBV7-9; CDR3 DNA: TGTGCCAGCAGCTTGGGTCACTGGGGCGAGCAGTACTTC; CDR3 protein: CASSLGHWGEQYF
J gene: TRBJ1-1; clone size: few; D gene: .; V gene: TRBV28; CDR3 DNA: TGTGCCAGCAGTTTTCAGAGACCCATGAACACTGAAGCTTTCTTT; CDR3 protein: CASSFQRPMNTEAFF
J gene: TRBJ1-2; clone size: .; D gene: .; V gene: TRBV28; CDR3 DNA: TGTGCCAGCAGTTTCGACCGGGACCCTACTAACTATGGCTACACCTTC; CDR3 protein: CASSFDRDPTNYGYTF
J gene: TRBJ2-1; clone size: .; D gene: TRBD2; V gene: TRBV6-1; CDR3 DNA: TGTGCCAGCGGAATAGCGGGATACAATGAGCAGTTCTTC; CDR3 protein: CASGIAGYNEQFF
J gene: TRBJ1-2; clone size: .; D gene: .; V gene: TRBV15; CDR3 DNA: TGTGCCACCAGCAGAGATTGGGGGGGCGCAGACTATGGCTACACCTTC; CDR3 protein: CATSRDWGGADYGYTF
J gene: TRBJ2-3; clone size: .; D gene: .; V gene: TRBV28; CDR3 DNA: TGTGCCAGCGGCAAGGACCCAGATACGCAGTATTTT; CDR3 protein: CASGKDPDTQYF